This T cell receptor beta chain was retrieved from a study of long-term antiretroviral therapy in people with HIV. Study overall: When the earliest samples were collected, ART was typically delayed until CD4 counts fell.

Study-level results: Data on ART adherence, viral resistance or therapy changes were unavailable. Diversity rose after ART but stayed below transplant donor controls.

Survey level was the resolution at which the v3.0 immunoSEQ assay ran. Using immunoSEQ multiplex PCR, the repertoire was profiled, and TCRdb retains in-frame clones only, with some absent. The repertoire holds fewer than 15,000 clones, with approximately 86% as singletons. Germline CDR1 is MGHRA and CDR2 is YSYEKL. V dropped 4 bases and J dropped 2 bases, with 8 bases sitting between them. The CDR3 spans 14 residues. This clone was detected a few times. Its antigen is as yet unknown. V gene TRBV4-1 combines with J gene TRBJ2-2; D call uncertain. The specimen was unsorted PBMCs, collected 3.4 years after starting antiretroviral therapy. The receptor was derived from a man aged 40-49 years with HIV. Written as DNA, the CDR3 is TGCGCCAGCAGCCTAACTACAAACACCGGGGAGCTGTTTTTT. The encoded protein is CASSLTTNTGELFF.